The rows below give T cell receptor beta chains drawn from one sample of a study of blood T cells in healthy people across ages. TCRdb redid the calling of the 5' RACE reads with MiXCR, one entry per CDR3 protein. Among about 1.4 million distinct CDR3 sequences listed, around 59% were seen once. Sequenced sample: blood. These receptors all come from a man aged 18 to 30 in good health. CDR3s include the opening cysteine and the closing phenylalanine or tryptophan. A D gene is named only where the DNA matches it firmly. Where a row states a size, it is once, few, many or the class of an expanded clone; other rows omit it.

cdr3_aa: CASSSAGLPTDTQYF
cdr3_nt: TGTGCCAGCAGTTCCGCCGGACTACCCACAGATACGCAGTATTTT
j_call: TRBJ2-3
clone_size: .
d_call: .
v_call: TRBV6-2/TRBV6-3

cdr3_aa: CASSLGGQWGYEQYF
cdr3_nt: TGTGCCAGCAGCTTAGGGGGACAGTGGGGCTACGAGCAGTACTTC
j_call: TRBJ2-7
clone_size: .
d_call: TRBD1
v_call: TRBV5-5

cdr3_aa: CASSLFGLAGENYNEQFF
cdr3_nt: TGTGCCAGCAGCTTATTTGGGCTAGCGGGAGAGAACTACAATGAGCAGTTCTTC
j_call: TRBJ2-1
clone_size: few
d_call: TRBD2
v_call: TRBV7-9

cdr3_aa: CASTMVASTPEKLFF
cdr3_nt: TGTGCCAGCACTATGGTTGCCTCTACCCCCGAAAAACTGTTTTTT
j_call: TRBJ1-4
clone_size: .
d_call: .
v_call: TRBV6-1

cdr3_aa: CASSQDTAYDGYTF
cdr3_nt: TGTGCCAGCAGCCAGGATACCGCCTACGATGGCTACACCTTC
j_call: TRBJ1-2
clone_size: .
d_call: .
v_call: TRBV12-3/TRBV12-4

cdr3_aa: CASSHRGVGNYGYTF
cdr3_nt: TGTGCCAGCAGTCACAGGGGTGTGGGTAACTATGGCTACACCTTC
j_call: TRBJ1-2
clone_size: .
d_call: TRBD1
v_call: TRBV27

cdr3_aa: CASNGRSSYEQYF
cdr3_nt: TGTGCCAGCAACGGTCGGAGCTCCTACGAGCAGTACTTC
j_call: TRBJ2-7
clone_size: .
d_call: .
v_call: TRBV3-1

cdr3_aa: CASSLVGAVNTEAFF
cdr3_nt: TGTGCCAGCAGCTTGGTAGGAGCCGTGAACACTGAAGCTTTCTTT
j_call: TRBJ1-1
clone_size: .
d_call: .
v_call: TRBV11-2

cdr3_aa: CASSLVISPYEQYF
cdr3_nt: TGTGCCAGCAGCTTAGTTATCTCCCCCTACGAGCAGTACTTC
j_call: TRBJ2-7
clone_size: .
d_call: .
v_call: TRBV11-2

cdr3_aa: CASSTSGSPPYNEQFF
cdr3_nt: TGTGCCAGCAGCACGTCCGGGAGTCCCCCATACAATGAGCAGTTCTTC
j_call: TRBJ2-1
clone_size: few
d_call: .
v_call: TRBV7-2

cdr3_aa: CASSPVRGARNTGELFF
cdr3_nt: TGTGCCAGCTCACCAGTGCGGGGGGCCCGGAACACCGGGGAGCTGTTTTTT
j_call: TRBJ2-2
clone_size: few
d_call: TRBD2
v_call: TRBV18

cdr3_aa: CASSLGQGTPYEQYF
cdr3_nt: TGCGCCAGCAGCCTCGGACAGGGAACTCCCTACGAGCAGTACTTC
j_call: TRBJ2-7
clone_size: .
d_call: TRBD1
v_call: TRBV4-3

cdr3_aa: CASSHAEGRAFF
cdr3_nt: TGCGCCAGCAGCCACGCTGAGGGCCGGGCTTTCTTT
j_call: TRBJ1-1
clone_size: .
d_call: .
v_call: TRBV4-1

cdr3_aa: CSAISRTPTGEQFF
cdr3_nt: TGCAGTGCCATATCTCGGACACCGACCGGTGAGCAGTTCTTC
j_call: TRBJ2-1
clone_size: few
d_call: .
v_call: TRBV20-1

cdr3_aa: CASSQEVITDTQYF
cdr3_nt: TGTGCCAGCAGCCAAGAGGTCATCACAGATACGCAGTATTTT
j_call: TRBJ2-3
clone_size: .
d_call: .
v_call: TRBV14

cdr3_aa: CSAQTRVKSYGYTF
cdr3_nt: TGCAGTGCTCAAACGAGGGTAAAGTCCTATGGCTACACCTTC
j_call: TRBJ1-2
clone_size: .
d_call: .
v_call: TRBV20-1

cdr3_aa: CASSVNRDTGELFF
cdr3_nt: TGTGCCAGCAGTGTTAATCGGGACACCGGGGAGCTGTTTTTT
j_call: TRBJ2-2
clone_size: .
d_call: .
v_call: TRBV2

cdr3_aa: CASSHGGRYNQPQHF
cdr3_nt: TGTGCCAGCAGCCATGGAGGACGGTATAATCAGCCCCAGCATTTT
j_call: TRBJ1-5
clone_size: .
d_call: .
v_call: TRBV3-1

cdr3_aa: CSVVAAETQYF
cdr3_nt: TGCAGCGTTGTTGCCGCGGAGACCCAGTACTTC
j_call: TRBJ2-5
clone_size: .
d_call: .
v_call: TRBV29-1

cdr3_aa: CASSLGNGQSSYNSPLHF
cdr3_nt: TGCGCCAGCAGCTTGGGAAACGGACAGAGCTCCTATAATTCACCCCTCCACTTT
j_call: TRBJ1-6
clone_size: .
d_call: .
v_call: TRBV5-1

cdr3_aa: CASSLGQGRTEAFF
cdr3_nt: TGCGCCAGCAGCTTGGGACAGGGGCGCACTGAAGCTTTCTTT
j_call: TRBJ1-1
clone_size: few
d_call: TRBD1
v_call: TRBV7-2

cdr3_aa: CSVVTTDSNQPQHF
cdr3_nt: TGCAGCGTTGTGACAACCGATAGCAATCAGCCCCAGCATTTT
j_call: TRBJ1-5
clone_size: few
d_call: .
v_call: TRBV29-1

cdr3_aa: CSVRKALTYEQYF
cdr3_nt: TGCAGCGTACGGAAGGCCCTTACCTACGAGCAGTACTTC
j_call: TRBJ2-7
clone_size: .
d_call: .
v_call: TRBV29-1

cdr3_aa: CSDGLAGGPETQYF
cdr3_nt: TGCAGCGACGGACTAGCGGGCGGACCAGAGACCCAGTACTTC
j_call: TRBJ2-5
clone_size: few
d_call: TRBD2
v_call: TRBV29-1

cdr3_aa: CASSQAAGFNEQFF
cdr3_nt: TGCGCCAGCAGCCAAGCGGCAGGATTCAATGAGCAGTTCTTC
j_call: TRBJ2-1
clone_size: .
d_call: .
v_call: TRBV4-3

cdr3_aa: CASSPGGPSGRLYNEQYF
cdr3_nt: TGTGCCAGCAGCCCAGGAGGTCCTAGCGGGAGGCTCTACAATGAGCAGTACTTC
j_call: TRBJ2-7
clone_size: .
d_call: TRBD2
v_call: TRBV7-9

cdr3_aa: CSAQRLGAGELFF
cdr3_nt: TGCAGTGCTCAGCGCTTAGGGGCCGGGGAGCTGTTTTTT
j_call: TRBJ2-2
clone_size: .
d_call: .
v_call: TRBV20-1

cdr3_aa: CASSQSGSMYEQYF
cdr3_nt: TGTGCCAGCAGCCAAAGCGGGAGTATGTACGAGCAGTACTTC
j_call: TRBJ2-7
clone_size: .
d_call: TRBD2
v_call: TRBV3-1

cdr3_aa: CASGLVVGKYEQYF
cdr3_nt: TGTGCTAGTGGTTTGGTAGTAGGAAAATACGAGCAGTACTTC
j_call: TRBJ2-7
clone_size: .
d_call: .
v_call: TRBV12-5

cdr3_aa: CASSERRWGASEQFF
cdr3_nt: TGTGCCAGCAGTGAACGGCGGTGGGGGGCCAGTGAGCAGTTCTTC
j_call: TRBJ2-1
clone_size: once
d_call: .
v_call: TRBV2

cdr3_aa: CASSQDGTGGYGETQYF
cdr3_nt: TGTGCCAGCAGCCAAGATGGAACAGGGGGCTATGGAGAGACCCAGTACTTC
j_call: TRBJ2-5
clone_size: .
d_call: TRBD1
v_call: TRBV3-1

cdr3_aa: CSVAGGRLDEQYF
cdr3_nt: TGCAGCGTTGCCGGGGGGCGTCTGGACGAGCAGTACTTC
j_call: TRBJ2-7
clone_size: few
d_call: .
v_call: TRBV29-1

cdr3_aa: CASSYQTGVTDTQYF
cdr3_nt: TGTGCCAGCAGTTACCAGACAGGGGTAACAGATACGCAGTATTTT
j_call: TRBJ2-3
clone_size: .
d_call: TRBD1
v_call: TRBV6-5

cdr3_aa: CASSSLHRGMGNQPQHF
cdr3_nt: TGTGCCAGCAGTTCCCTACACAGGGGAATGGGGAATCAGCCCCAGCATTTT
j_call: TRBJ1-5
clone_size: .
d_call: TRBD1
v_call: TRBV27

cdr3_aa: CASSLKRQGYEQYF
cdr3_nt: TGTGCCAGCAGTTTAAAACGACAGGGGTACGAGCAGTACTTC
j_call: TRBJ2-7
clone_size: .
d_call: TRBD1
v_call: TRBV27

cdr3_aa: CSAHSTGELFF
cdr3_nt: TGCAGTGCTCACAGTACCGGGGAGCTGTTTTTT
j_call: TRBJ2-2
clone_size: .
d_call: .
v_call: TRBV20-1

cdr3_aa: CASPERRADSDEQFF
cdr3_nt: TGTGCCAGCCCAGAAAGGCGGGCCGATTCAGATGAGCAGTTCTTC
j_call: TRBJ2-1
clone_size: few
d_call: .
v_call: TRBV4-2

cdr3_aa: CASSFRAEQFF
cdr3_nt: TGTGCCAGCAGTTTTCGGGCGGAGCAGTTCTTC
j_call: TRBJ2-1
clone_size: few
d_call: .
v_call: TRBV27

cdr3_aa: CASSFEDSSTDTQYF
cdr3_nt: TGCGCCAGCAGCTTTGAGGACAGTAGCACAGATACGCAGTATTTT
j_call: TRBJ2-3
clone_size: .
d_call: .
v_call: TRBV5-1

cdr3_aa: CARAPGGPKETQYF
cdr3_nt: TGTGCCAGGGCGCCAGGGGGCCCAAAAGAGACCCAGTACTTC
j_call: TRBJ2-5
clone_size: few
d_call: TRBD1
v_call: TRBV4-2